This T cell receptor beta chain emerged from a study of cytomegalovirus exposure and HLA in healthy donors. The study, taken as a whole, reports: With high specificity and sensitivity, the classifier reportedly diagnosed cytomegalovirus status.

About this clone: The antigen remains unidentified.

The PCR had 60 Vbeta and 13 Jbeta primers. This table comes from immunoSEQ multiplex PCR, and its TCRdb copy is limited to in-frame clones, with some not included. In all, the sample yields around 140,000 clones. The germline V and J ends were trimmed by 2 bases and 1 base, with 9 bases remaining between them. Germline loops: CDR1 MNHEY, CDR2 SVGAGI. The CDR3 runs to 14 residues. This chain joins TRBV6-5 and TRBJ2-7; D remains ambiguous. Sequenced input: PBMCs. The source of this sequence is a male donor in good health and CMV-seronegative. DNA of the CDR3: TGTGCCAGCAGTTACGACACCGCGTCCTACGAGCAGTACTTC. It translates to CASSYDTASYEQYF.